What follows are 26 T cell receptor beta chains derived from one specimen sequenced in a study of identical twins. Each CDR3 protein is one row after TCRdb ran MiXCR on the 5' RACE reads. Seen here are about 690,000 distinct CDR3 sequences, 5.5% to 6.5% observed once, and the top ten hold 1.5% to 2%. The sequenced material came from naive T cells sorted from blood. All receptors derive from a man between 18 and 29 years old in good health.

This clonotype was counted only a few times. The CDR3 loop is CASSQDLSGTSGNPYNEQFF. CDR3 sequence (DNA): TGCGCCAGCAGCCAAGACCTTTCCGGGACTAGCGGGAATCCCTACAATGAGCAGTTCTTC. The rearrangement links TRBV4-3 to TRBJ2-1, with 13 bases matching TRBD2. V trimming: 0 bases; J trimming: 2 bases; junction bases outside the gene matches: 10. Germline V CDR1 and CDR2: LGHNA, YSLEER. The CDR3 extends over 20 amino acids.

This clonotype occurred many times. The chain is built from TRBV7-6 and TRBJ2-7; D might be TRBD1 or TRBD2, each matching 5 bases. The CDR3 spans 12 residues. CDR1 SGHVS and CDR2 FNYEAQ come from the germline V gene. Between the trimmed V and J ends, which lost 5 bases and 7 bases, there was a span of 12 bases. In nucleotides, the CDR3 is TGTGCCAGCAGCCCACGGGACCGAGAGCAGTACTTC. It codes for CASSPRDREQYF. Full variable domain (outside the CDR3, taken from reference TRBV7-6 and TRBJ2-7): GAGVSQSPRYKVTKRGQDVALRCDPISGHVSLYWYRQALGQGPEFLTYFNYEAQQDKSGLPNDRFSAERPEGSISTLTIQRTEQRDSAMYRCASSPRDREQYFGPGTRLTVT.

This clonotype was detected many times. The rearrangement uses TRBV20-1 and TRBJ2-5; D is unresolved. Between the trimmed V and J ends, which lost 0 bases and 5 bases, there was a span of 13 bases. The CDR3 runs 14 residues. CDR1 is DFQATT, CDR2 SNEGSKA, per germline (reference sequence). CDR3 DNA sequence: TGCAGTGCTAGAGATCCGGTCGGTGCCGAGACCCAGTACTTC. Protein product: CSARDPVGAETQYF.

This clonotype appeared many times. The chain carries TRBV29-1 and TRBJ2-3; the D gene is possibly TRBD2 (5 bases). The germline V gene encodes CDR1 SQVTM and CDR2 ANQGSEA. V lost 5 bases and J 3 bases, leaving 21 bases between the germline ends. The CDR3 is 16 residues long. DNA for the CDR3: TGCAGCGTTAATTGGGTCGTCGGGGAAGGGACAGATACGCAGTATTTT. Its protein product is CSVNWVVGEGTDTQYF.

This clonotype was seen ten or more times. The CDR3 bases are TGTGCCAGCAGTAAGACAGCCGATACGCAGTATTTT. It specifies CASSKTADTQYF. The rearrangement joins TRBV12-3 or TRBV12-4 to TRBJ2-3; D perhaps matches TRBD1 (5 bases). The CDR3 runs to 12 residues. V was shortened by 5 bases and J by 6 bases, with 9 bases between the two germline ends.

Many counts were recorded for this clonotype. V usage is TRBV5-5 and J usage is TRBJ2-7; 7 nucleotides align to TRBD2. Trimming cost V 0 bases and J 3 bases; bases outside gene matches: 6. The CDR3 has 15 amino acids. Germline CDR1 is SGHKS and CDR2 is YYEKEE (reference sequence). Here the CDR3 reads CASSLVSSGVYEQYV. CDR3 nucleotide sequence: TGTGCCAGCAGCTTGGTTTCGAGCGGGGTCTACGAGCAGTACGTC.

This clonotype was seen more than once but under ten times. CDR3 nucleotide sequence: TGCGCCAGCAGCTCAGCGGGAGGAGAAGATACGCAGTATTTT. Its translation: CASSSAGGEDTQYF. This sequence joins TRBV5-1 and TRBJ2-3; TRBD2 matches at 9 bases. The CDR3 is 14 amino acids. V shed 3 bases and J 5 bases; nucleotides not matched to a gene: 4. Germline lookup yields CDR1 SGHRS and CDR2 YFSETQ.

This clonotype was counted ten times or more. The chain is built from TRBV20-1 and TRBJ2-3; possibly TRBD2 for D (6 bases). The V gene's germline CDR1 is DFQATT and CDR2 SNEGSKA (reference sequence). Trimming shortened V by 6 bases and J by 2 bases, and 12 bases separated the two germline ends. This CDR3 has 13 residues. The CDR3 sequence: CSAPDYYTDTQYF. The CDR3 coding sequence is TGCAGTGCACCGGACTACTACACAGATACGCAGTATTTT.

This clonotype was seen ten or more times. V gene TRBV5-1 combines with J gene TRBJ1-1; 8 bases match TRBD1. This CDR3 has 18 residues. J was trimmed by 4 bases and V by 2 bases; bases with no gene match: 16. Germline values: CDR1 SGHRS, CDR2 YFSETQ. The CDR3 region has the DNA TGCGCCAGCAGCTTAAACCAAGCCAAGACAGGGGATGGCACTGAAGCTTTCTTT. This gives the protein CASSLNQAKTGDGTEAFF.

This clonotype came up many times. V usage is TRBV15 and J usage is TRBJ2-7; D unresolved. The V gene's germline CDR1 is LNHNV and CDR2 YYDKDF (reference sequence). Trimming pared 3 bases from V and 7 bases from J, leaving 13 bases between. This CDR3 spans 13 amino acids. CDR3 region: CATSRVLAGEQYV. The CDR3 nucleotides are TGTGCCACCAGCAGGGTTTTAGCTGGTGAGCAGTACGTC.

There are many counts of this clonotype. The CDR3 region is CASSQDTSTNEKLFF. Written as DNA, the CDR3 is TGCGCCAGCAGCCAAGACACGTCAACTAATGAAAAACTGTTTTTT. The rearrangement joins TRBV4-3 to TRBJ1-4; unclear D gene. The CDR3 is 15 residues long. Germline CDR1 LGHNA, CDR2 YSLEER. V dropped 0 bases and J dropped 0 bases, with 5 bases sitting between them.

This clonotype was recorded at least ten times. The rearrangement uses TRBV29-1 and TRBJ2-7, with D unresolved. Germline CDR1 and CDR2: SQVTM and ANQGSEA. The CDR3 is 14 amino acids. Deletions cut 4 bases from V and 0 bases from J, with 13 bases between. Written as DNA, the CDR3 is TGCAGCGTTGGGGTAGGAACATACTCCTACGAGCAGTACTTC. The encoded protein is CSVGVGTYSYEQYF.

This clonotype occurred a few times. CDR3 coding DNA: TGTGCCAGCAGCTTATGGACTAGCTCCGAGCAGTACTTC. Protein sequence: CASSLWTSSEQYF. V is TRBV7-8 and J is TRBJ2-7; 8 bases are a match to TRBD2. CDR1 is SGHVS and CDR2 is FQNEAQ in the germline V gene. Germline trimming cut 2 bases from V and 6 bases from J; bases unmatched to any gene: 3. This CDR3 region has 13 residues.

This clonotype appeared many times. The chain employs TRBV29-1 and TRBJ2-1, with a possible D match to TRBD2 (6 bases). Germline lookup yields CDR1 SQVTM and CDR2 ANQGSEA. The CDR3 length is 14 residues. The ends were cut back, 4 bases at V and 2 bases at J, with 12 bases in the middle. The CDR3 bases are TGCAGCGTTGGGCTTAGCGGCCCCTACAATGAGCAGTTCTTC. It specifies CSVGLSGPYNEQFF.

This clonotype was observed many times. V is TRBV28 and J is TRBJ1-6; D call uncertain. Germline values: CDR1 MDHEN, CDR2 SYDVKM. The V gene lost 6 bases and the J gene lost 12 bases, with 9 bases spanning the gap. The CDR3 length is 11 residues. The DNA of the CDR3 is TGTGCCAGCAGATCAGGTTTACCCCTCCACTTT. Translation: CASRSGLPLHF.

This clonotype occurred many times. The rearrangement joins TRBV29-1 to TRBJ2-1; 11 bases fit TRBD2. J was trimmed by 12 bases and V by 7 bases; bases with no gene match: 14. The CDR3 is 14 amino acids. Germline V gives CDR1 SQVTM, CDR2 ANQGSEA. The CDR3: CSAPGTSGALGQFF. The CDR3 DNA reads TGCAGCGCGCCCGGGACTAGCGGTGCCCTAGGGCAGTTCTTC.

The CDR3 loop is CASSVGVVGDTQYF. The CDR3 DNA reads TGTGCCAGCAGTGTGGGTGTAGTAGGAGATACGCAGTATTTT. The chain joins TRBV12-3 or TRBV12-4 to TRBJ2-3; no clear D. Trimming removed 5 bases at V and 5 bases at J, with 14 bases between. This CDR3 is built from 14 residues.

In this sample, this clonotype turned up a few times. The chain employs TRBV6-1 and TRBJ2-7, with TRBD2 matching over 9 bases. The J segment lost 2 bases and the V segment lost 6 bases, leaving 5 bases of the junction unmatched. CDR3 length: 14 residues. Per germline, CDR1 MNHNS and CDR2 SASEGT. The CDR3 loop reads CASRQTSGTYEQYV. The CDR3 DNA sequence: TGTGCCAGCAGACAGACTAGCGGAACCTACGAGCAGTACGTC.

This clonotype was seen ten or more times. This sequence joins TRBV28 and TRBJ2-1; either TRBD1 or TRBD2 may supply D (5 bases each). CDR1 and CDR2 from the germline V gene are MDHEN and SYDVKM. The germline V and J ends were trimmed by 5 bases and 8 bases, with 19 bases remaining between them. The CDR3 runs 15 residues. The CDR3 here is CASSLSRGYTHEQFF. The DNA of the CDR3 is TGTGCCAGCAGTCTGTCTCGGGGCTACACCCATGAGCAGTTCTTC.

There are many counts of this clonotype. The chain has TRBV29-1 and TRBJ2-2; the D gene is possibly TRBD1 (6 bases). The CDR3 loop spans 13 amino acids. Germline loops: CDR1 SQVTM, CDR2 ANQGSEA. The V end lost 7 bases, the J end lost 4 bases, and 13 bases lay between the germline ends. CDR3 DNA: TGCAGCGCACGGCAAGGGGGCACCGGGGAGCTGTTTTTT. Protein product: CSARQGGTGELFF.

The J gene is TRBJ2-7, the V gene TRBV28; 9 bases fit TRBD2. Germline V CDR1 and CDR2: MDHEN, SYDVKM. V gave up 2 bases and J gave up 6 bases; unmatched junction bases: 8. The CDR3 spans 15 residues. The CDR3 bases are TGTGCCAGCAGTTTAGCTGTAGCGGGAGTTTCCGAGCAGTACTTC. This encodes CASSLAVAGVSEQYF. Based on the CDR3 plus reference TRBV28 and TRBJ2-7, the full variable domain is DVKVTQSSRYLVKRTGEKVFLECVQDMDHENMFWYRQDPGLGLRLIYFSYDVKMKEKGDIPEGYSVSREKKERFSLILESASTNQTSMYLCASSLAVAGVSEQYFGPGTRLTVT.

The genes are TRBV20-1 and TRBJ1-2; no firm D call. This CDR3 region has 13 residues. CDR1 and CDR2 from the germline V gene are DFQATT and SNEGSKA (reference sequence). V was clipped by 0 bases and J by 3 bases, with 8 bases between them. In DNA, the CDR3 is TGCAGTGCTAGAGACATTAGGGACTATGGCTACACCTTC. Translating it yields CSARDIRDYGYTF.

In this sample, this clonotype turned up many times. The chain is built from TRBV23-1 and TRBJ2-1; 12 bases map to TRBD2. TRBV23-1 is known as an ORF, though its function is uncertain. The CDR3 contains 17 residues. The J segment lost 7 bases and the V segment lost 3 bases, leaving 10 bases of the junction unmatched. CDR3 in amino acids: CASSHGLTSGSCNEQFF. In DNA, the CDR3 is TGCGCCAGCAGTCACGGTTTGACTAGCGGGAGTTGTAATGAGCAGTTCTTC.

This clonotype was found a few times. The chain employs TRBV6-2 or TRBV6-3 and TRBJ2-5; 11 positions match TRBD2. CDR1 and CDR2 (germline): MNHEY, SVGEGT. The CDR3 contains 18 residues. The V segment lost 0 bases and the J segment 5 bases; nucleotides outside the gene matches: 11. The CDR3 bases are TGTGCCAGCAGTTACTCGAGAGCTAGCGGGGGGCTCGGCGAGACCCAGTACTTC. This translates into CASSYSRASGGLGETQYF.

V and J are TRBV5-1 and TRBJ2-7, with TRBD1 identical over 7 bases. Germline values: CDR1 SGHRS, CDR2 YFSETQ. Germline trimming cut 4 bases from V and 1 base from J; bases unmatched to any gene: 8. The length of the CDR3 is 15 residues. CDR3 DNA sequence: TGCGCCAGCAGCATAAACCCGGGACAGTCCTACGAGCAGTACGTC. This encodes CASSINPGQSYEQYV.

This clonotype was seen a few times. This sequence joins TRBV6-5 and TRBJ2-7; TRBD1 might be the D (6 bases). V dropped 2 bases and J dropped 7 bases, with 12 bases sitting between them. The germline V gene encodes CDR1 MNHEY and CDR2 SVGAGI. This CDR3 is 13 amino acids long. CDR3: CASSYQQGGEQYF. The CDR3 region has the DNA TGTGCCAGCAGTTACCAACAGGGCGGGGAGCAGTACTTC.